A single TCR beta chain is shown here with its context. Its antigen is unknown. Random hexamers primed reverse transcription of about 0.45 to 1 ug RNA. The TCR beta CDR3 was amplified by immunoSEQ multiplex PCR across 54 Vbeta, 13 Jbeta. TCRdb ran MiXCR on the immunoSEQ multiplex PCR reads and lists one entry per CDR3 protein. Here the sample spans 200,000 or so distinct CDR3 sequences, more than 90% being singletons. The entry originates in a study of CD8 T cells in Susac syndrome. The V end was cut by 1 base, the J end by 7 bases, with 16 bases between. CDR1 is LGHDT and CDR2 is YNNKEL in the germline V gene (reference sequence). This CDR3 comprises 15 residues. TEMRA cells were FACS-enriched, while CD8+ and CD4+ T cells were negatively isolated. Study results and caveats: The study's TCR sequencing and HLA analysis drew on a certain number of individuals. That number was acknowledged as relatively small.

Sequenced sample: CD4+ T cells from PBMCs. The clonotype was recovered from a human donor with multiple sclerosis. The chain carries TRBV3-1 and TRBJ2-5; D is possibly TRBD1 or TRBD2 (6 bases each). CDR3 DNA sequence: TGTGCCAGCAGCCAAGTAGGGGGGAGCGGTAGGACCCAGTACTTC. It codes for CASSQVGGSGRTQYF.